The rows below give T cell receptor beta chains drawn from one sample of a study of shared clonotypes between healthy human individuals. The assay was immunoSEQ multiplex PCR, and TCRdb's table has in-frame clones only and misses some. The table includes nearly 600,000 clones, 95% to 96% detected once. Material: naive CD8+ T cells sorted from blood. The receptors stem from a woman aged 30 to 39 in good health. Each CDR3 is given with its conserved first and last residue. Fields, in order: clone size, D gene, J gene, V gene, CDR3 DNA, CDR3 protein. A D gene is named only where the DNA matches it firmly. Expanded clones are given a class, and other clones once, few, many or no size at all.

clone size: NA; D gene: NA; J gene: TRBJ2-7; V gene: TRBV18; CDR3 DNA: TGTGCCAGCTCACCGGACAGCGGGCCCGCCTACGAGCAGTACTTC; CDR3 protein: CASSPDSGPAYEQYF
clone size: NA; D gene: NA; J gene: TRBJ2-5; V gene: TRBV6-5; CDR3 DNA: TGTGCCAGCGGTTTTTTGAAGTACCAAGAGACCCAGTACTTC; CDR3 protein: CASGFLKYQETQYF
clone size: NA; D gene: NA; J gene: TRBJ2-3; V gene: TRBV20-1; CDR3 DNA: TGCAGTGTAAAGGGCACAGATACGCAGTATTTT; CDR3 protein: CSVKGTDTQYF
clone size: NA; D gene: NA; J gene: TRBJ2-1; V gene: TRBV5-4; CDR3 DNA: TGTGCCAGCAGCTTGCATCTCTATGAGCAGTTCTTC; CDR3 protein: CASSLHLYEQFF
clone size: NA; D gene: NA; J gene: TRBJ2-2; V gene: TRBV4-1; CDR3 DNA: TGCGCCAGCAGCCAATCAGAAGATCTCACCGGGGAGCTGTTTTTT; CDR3 protein: CASSQSEDLTGELFF
clone size: once; D gene: NA; J gene: TRBJ1-2; V gene: TRBV6-1; CDR3 DNA: TGTGCCAGCAGTGATAACAGGGTAATTGGCCTTAACTATGGCTACACCTTC; CDR3 protein: CASSDNRVIGLNYGYTF
clone size: NA; D gene: NA; J gene: TRBJ2-6; V gene: TRBV9; CDR3 DNA: TGTGCCAGCAGCGCCGGGAGTGGGAGCTCTGGGGCCAACGTCCTGACTTTC; CDR3 protein: CASSAGSGSSGANVLTF
clone size: NA; D gene: NA; J gene: TRBJ2-4; V gene: TRBV28; CDR3 DNA: TGTGCCAGCAGTTTCGTAGAGGGGAGAAACATTCAGTACTTC; CDR3 protein: CASSFVEGRNIQYF
clone size: NA; D gene: NA; J gene: TRBJ2-7; V gene: TRBV13; CDR3 DNA: TGTGCCAGCAGCTACACAGGGGGGGTCGGCTACGAGCAGTACTTC; CDR3 protein: CASSYTGGVGYEQYF
clone size: NA; D gene: TRBD2; J gene: TRBJ2-1; V gene: TRBV9; CDR3 DNA: TGTGCCAGCAGCCCCCAGCGGGGGAGGGGCGATGAGCAGTTCTTC; CDR3 protein: CASSPQRGRGDEQFF
clone size: NA; D gene: NA; J gene: TRBJ2-5; V gene: TRBV28; CDR3 DNA: TGTGCCAGCAGTCCGGACACACAAGAGACCCAGTACTTC; CDR3 protein: CASSPDTQETQYF
clone size: NA; D gene: NA; J gene: TRBJ1-3; V gene: TRBV6-1; CDR3 DNA: TGTGCCAGCACCGCCAGGGGCTCTGGAAACACCATATATTTT; CDR3 protein: CASTARGSGNTIYF
clone size: NA; D gene: NA; J gene: TRBJ2-1; V gene: TRBV10-3; CDR3 DNA: TGTGCCATCAGTGAGGGTGGGTCTGAGCAGTTCTTC; CDR3 protein: CAISEGGSEQFF
clone size: once; D gene: NA; J gene: TRBJ2-3; V gene: TRBV27; CDR3 DNA: TGTGCCAGCAGTCGGACTATTCTCGGGGCTTATGGCACAGATACGCAGTATTTT; CDR3 protein: CASSRTILGAYGTDTQYF
clone size: NA; D gene: TRBD1; J gene: TRBJ1-4; V gene: TRBV9; CDR3 DNA: TGTGCCAGCAGCGTAATGGGGACAGGGGCCGAAAAACTGTTTTTT; CDR3 protein: CASSVMGTGAEKLFF
clone size: once; D gene: NA; J gene: TRBJ2-5; V gene: TRBV4-1; CDR3 DNA: TGCGCCAGCAGCCCTAGATCTGTAGAGACCCAGTACTTC; CDR3 protein: CASSPRSVETQYF
clone size: NA; D gene: NA; J gene: TRBJ1-3; V gene: TRBV6-5; CDR3 DNA: TGTGCTAGCAGTTACGGGGGTATGGTCAGTGGAAACACCATATATTTT; CDR3 protein: CASSYGGMVSGNTIYF
clone size: NA; D gene: NA; J gene: TRBJ1-1; V gene: TRBV28; CDR3 DNA: TGTGCCAGCAGTCAATACACTGAAGCTTTCTTT; CDR3 protein: CASSQYTEAFF
clone size: NA; D gene: NA; J gene: TRBJ1-1; V gene: TRBV21-1; CDR3 DNA: TGTGCCAGCAGCAAAGTAAAAAAGAGGACAGGGGGCGGAGCTTTCTTT; CDR3 protein: CASSKVKKRTGGGAFF
clone size: once; D gene: NA; J gene: TRBJ2-7; V gene: TRBV28; CDR3 DNA: TGTGCCAGCAGTTCCGGTATATCCTACGAGCAGTACTTC; CDR3 protein: CASSSGISYEQYF
clone size: NA; D gene: TRBD1; J gene: TRBJ2-2; V gene: TRBV10-3; CDR3 DNA: TGTGCCATCAGTGAGTCGGGGACAGACACCGGGGAGCTGTTTTTT; CDR3 protein: CAISESGTDTGELFF
clone size: once; D gene: NA; J gene: TRBJ2-3; V gene: TRBV11-2; CDR3 DNA: TGTGCCAGCAGCTTAGGGGGGACAGATACGCAGTATTTT; CDR3 protein: CASSLGGTDTQYF
clone size: NA; D gene: TRBD1; J gene: TRBJ2-7; V gene: TRBV7-9; CDR3 DNA: TGTGCCAGCAGCCGCCAGACAGGGGGCCATGGCCGCGACGAGCAGTACTTC; CDR3 protein: CASSRQTGGHGRDEQYF
clone size: NA; D gene: NA; J gene: TRBJ1-3; V gene: TRBV28; CDR3 DNA: TGTGCCAGCAGTTTAGCGCCGGTTGGAAACACCATATATTTT; CDR3 protein: CASSLAPVGNTIYF
clone size: NA; D gene: NA; J gene: TRBJ2-1; V gene: TRBV27; CDR3 DNA: TGTGCCAGCAGTTTAGCTGGCGGGATCTCCTACAATGAGCAGTTCTTC; CDR3 protein: CASSLAGGISYNEQFF
clone size: NA; D gene: NA; J gene: TRBJ2-1; V gene: TRBV11-2; CDR3 DNA: TGTGCCAGCAGCCTGGGGGCTTTAGAGCAGTTCTTC; CDR3 protein: CASSLGALEQFF
clone size: NA; D gene: TRBD2; J gene: TRBJ2-1; V gene: TRBV6-1; CDR3 DNA: TGTGCCAGCAGTGAACTGGGACTAGCGGGAGAAAATGAGCAGTTCTTC; CDR3 protein: CASSELGLAGENEQFF
clone size: NA; D gene: TRBD2; J gene: TRBJ2-3; V gene: TRBV30; CDR3 DNA: TGTGCCTGGAGTCCCGGACTAGCGGGATGGACAGATACGCAGTATTTT; CDR3 protein: CAWSPGLAGWTDTQYF
clone size: NA; D gene: NA; J gene: TRBJ2-5; V gene: TRBV19; CDR3 DNA: TGTGCCAGTAGAAGGGACGGCCTGGAGACCCAGTACTTC; CDR3 protein: CASRRDGLETQYF
clone size: NA; D gene: NA; J gene: TRBJ2-7; V gene: TRBV6-1; CDR3 DNA: TGTGCCACCGACCTGACAGCTCGATCCTACGAGCAGTACTTC; CDR3 protein: CATDLTARSYEQYF
clone size: NA; D gene: NA; J gene: TRBJ2-4; V gene: TRBV7-9; CDR3 DNA: TGTGCCAGCAGCTCCCATATGGGAGGCAAAAACATTCAGTACTTC; CDR3 protein: CASSSHMGGKNIQYF
clone size: NA; D gene: TRBD2; J gene: TRBJ2-1; V gene: TRBV6-5; CDR3 DNA: TGTGCCAGCAGTTACGGGACTAGCGGAACTTACAATGAGCAGTTCTTC; CDR3 protein: CASSYGTSGTYNEQFF
clone size: NA; D gene: NA; J gene: TRBJ2-2; V gene: TRBV27; CDR3 DNA: TGTGCCAGCAGTTTGGTAAACACCGGGGAGCTGTTTTTT; CDR3 protein: CASSLVNTGELFF
clone size: once; D gene: TRBD1; J gene: TRBJ1-1; V gene: TRBV27; CDR3 DNA: TGTGCCAGCAGTATGACAGGGGGCGAGAGCACTGAAGCTTTCTTT; CDR3 protein: CASSMTGGESTEAFF
clone size: NA; D gene: NA; J gene: TRBJ2-1; V gene: TRBV27; CDR3 DNA: TGTGCCAGCACCCCGGGTGTAGGGGTGGGAGAGCAGTTCTTC; CDR3 protein: CASTPGVGVGEQFF
clone size: few; D gene: NA; J gene: TRBJ1-5; V gene: TRBV2; CDR3 DNA: TGTGCCAGCAGTGAAGTTAATCAGCCCCAGCATTTT; CDR3 protein: CASSEVNQPQHF
clone size: NA; D gene: NA; J gene: TRBJ2-7; V gene: TRBV7-8; CDR3 DNA: TGTGCCAGCAGCTTAGGGCCCAGCTCCTACGAGCAGTACTTC; CDR3 protein: CASSLGPSSYEQYF
clone size: NA; D gene: NA; J gene: TRBJ2-7; V gene: TRBV9; CDR3 DNA: TGTGCCAGCAGCCCGGGACACACCACCTACGAGCAGTACTTC; CDR3 protein: CASSPGHTTYEQYF
clone size: NA; D gene: TRBD1; J gene: TRBJ2-1; V gene: TRBV19; CDR3 DNA: TGTGCCAGTAGTATCACAGGGGGCACCTACAATGAGCAGTTCTTC; CDR3 protein: CASSITGGTYNEQFF
clone size: NA; D gene: TRBD1; J gene: TRBJ2-3; V gene: TRBV19; CDR3 DNA: TGTGCCAGTAGCCTGTACAGGGGCGCCACAGATACGCAGTATTTT; CDR3 protein: CASSLYRGATDTQYF
clone size: NA; D gene: NA; J gene: TRBJ2-7; V gene: TRBV27; CDR3 DNA: TGTGCCAGCAGTTCCCTGGCTCTGTTCTACGAGCAGTACTTC; CDR3 protein: CASSSLALFYEQYF
clone size: once; D gene: NA; J gene: TRBJ2-7; V gene: TRBV5-4; CDR3 DNA: TGTGCCAGCAGCTTGCTCGGGCTGGATACCACCTACGAGCAGTACTTC; CDR3 protein: CASSLLGLDTTYEQYF
clone size: NA; D gene: TRBD2; J gene: TRBJ2-5; V gene: TRBV4-2; CDR3 DNA: TGTGCCACGGGGACTAGCCCCAAAGATGGCCAAGAGACCCAGTACTTC; CDR3 protein: CATGTSPKDGQETQYF
clone size: NA; D gene: NA; J gene: TRBJ1-1; V gene: TRBV5-6; CDR3 DNA: TGTGCCAGCAGCTTTTTTAGCAACACTGAAGCTTTCTTT; CDR3 protein: CASSFFSNTEAFF
clone size: NA; D gene: TRBD1; J gene: TRBJ2-2; V gene: TRBV4-1; CDR3 DNA: TGCGCCAGCAGCCAAGATGGACAGGGGGCTGGGACCGGGGAGCTGTTTTTT; CDR3 protein: CASSQDGQGAGTGELFF
clone size: NA; D gene: NA; J gene: TRBJ2-7; V gene: TRBV6-1; CDR3 DNA: TGTGCCAGCAGTGAAGCGCGCTTTAAAGAGCAGTACTTC; CDR3 protein: CASSEARFKEQYF
clone size: NA; D gene: NA; J gene: TRBJ1-5; V gene: TRBV27; CDR3 DNA: TGTGCCAGCAGTTTATCGATGGGTAGCAATCAGCCCCAGCATTTT; CDR3 protein: CASSLSMGSNQPQHF
clone size: NA; D gene: TRBD2; J gene: TRBJ2-1; V gene: TRBV27; CDR3 DNA: TGTGCCAGCAGTTACTCTAGCGGCCACCCCTACAATGAGCAGTTCTTC; CDR3 protein: CASSYSSGHPYNEQFF
clone size: NA; D gene: TRBD2; J gene: TRBJ2-7; V gene: TRBV7-2; CDR3 DNA: TGTGCCAGCAGCGCCGCGGGAGGAACTACCTACGAGCAGTACTTC; CDR3 protein: CASSAAGGTTYEQYF
clone size: NA; D gene: TRBD2; J gene: TRBJ2-5; V gene: TRBV7-2; CDR3 DNA: TGTGCCAGCAGGAACCGGGGGGAGGGAGGGCCGTGGACCCAGTACTTC; CDR3 protein: CASRNRGEGGPWTQYF
clone size: NA; D gene: NA; J gene: TRBJ2-7; V gene: TRBV5-1; CDR3 DNA: TGCGCCAGCAGCTTGGATGGCTACGAGCAGTACTTC; CDR3 protein: CASSLDGYEQYF
clone size: NA; D gene: NA; J gene: TRBJ1-5; V gene: TRBV4-1; CDR3 DNA: TGCGCCAGCAGCCAAGAGGGGAACAATCAGCCCCAGCATTTT; CDR3 protein: CASSQEGNNQPQHF
clone size: NA; D gene: NA; J gene: TRBJ1-2; V gene: TRBV28; CDR3 DNA: TGTGCCAGCAGTTCCACAATTAACTATGGCTACACCTTC; CDR3 protein: CASSSTINYGYTF
clone size: once; D gene: NA; J gene: TRBJ1-5; V gene: TRBV7-8; CDR3 DNA: TGTGCCAGCAGCTTTTCGCGGGGGTCTAATCAGCCCCAGCATTTT; CDR3 protein: CASSFSRGSNQPQHF
clone size: NA; D gene: TRBD2; J gene: TRBJ2-7; V gene: TRBV10-1; CDR3 DNA: TGCGCTAGCGGGAGTTCCAGCTCCTACGAGCAGTACTTC; CDR3 protein: CASGSSSSYEQYF
clone size: NA; D gene: TRBD1; J gene: TRBJ1-1; V gene: TRBV19; CDR3 DNA: TGTGCCAGTAACCGACAGGGGCTGAACACTGAAGCTTTCTTT; CDR3 protein: CASNRQGLNTEAFF
clone size: NA; D gene: TRBD2; J gene: TRBJ2-5; V gene: TRBV4-1; CDR3 DNA: TGCGCCAGCAGCCAACTGGGGGGGGAGACCCAGTACTTC; CDR3 protein: CASSQLGGETQYF
clone size: NA; D gene: NA; J gene: TRBJ2-1; V gene: TRBV15; CDR3 DNA: TGTGCCACCAGCTCCCGATACAATGAGCAGTTCTTC; CDR3 protein: CATSSRYNEQFF
clone size: NA; D gene: TRBD1; J gene: TRBJ2-7; V gene: TRBV27; CDR3 DNA: TGTGCCAGCAGTTTCCAGACGCCACAGGGGTGGTACGAGCAGTACTTC; CDR3 protein: CASSFQTPQGWYEQYF
clone size: NA; D gene: NA; J gene: TRBJ1-2; V gene: TRBV28; CDR3 DNA: TGTGCCAGCAGTTTATGGACCCAGGGAGGCTACACCTTC; CDR3 protein: CASSLWTQGGYTF